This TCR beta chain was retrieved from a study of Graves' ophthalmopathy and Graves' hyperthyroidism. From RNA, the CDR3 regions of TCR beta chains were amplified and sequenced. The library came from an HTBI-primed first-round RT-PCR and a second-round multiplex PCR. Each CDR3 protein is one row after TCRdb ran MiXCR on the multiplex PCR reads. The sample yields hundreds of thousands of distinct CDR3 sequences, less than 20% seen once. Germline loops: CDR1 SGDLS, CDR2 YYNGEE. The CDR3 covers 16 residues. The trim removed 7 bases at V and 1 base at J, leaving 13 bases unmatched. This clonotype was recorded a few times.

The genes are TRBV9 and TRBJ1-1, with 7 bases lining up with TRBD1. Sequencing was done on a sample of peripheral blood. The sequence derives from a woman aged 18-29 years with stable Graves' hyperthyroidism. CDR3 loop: CASARDSGAWNTEAFF. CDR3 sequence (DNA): TGTGCCAGCGCCAGGGACAGTGGGGCTTGGAACACTGAAGCTTTCTTT.